The entry that follows covers one TCR beta chain sequence. The length of the CDR3 is 17 residues. Per germline, CDR1 MDHEN and CDR2 SYDVKM. V lost 6 bases, J lost 7 bases, and 13 bases stayed unmatched. This sample was included in a study of T cell changes during pregnancy in multiple sclerosis. Sequencing was performed with immunoSEQ multiplex PCR; in TCRdb, only in-frame clones are kept and a portion is missing. The data show 70,000 to 95,000 clones, 90% to 95% seen once. The TCR sequence derives from a female donor with multiple sclerosis, enrolled in a pregnancy study. The sample here was peripheral blood, taken in the first trimester of pregnancy. V usage is TRBV28 and J usage is TRBJ2-1, with 12 bases matching TRBD2. CDR3 DNA sequence: TGTGCCAGCAGCTCTCCCCTCGGACTAGCGGGGCGGAATGAGCAGTTCTTC. This translates into CASSSPLGLAGRNEQFF. Full variable domain (missing parts from reference TRBV28 and TRBJ2-1): DVKVTQSSRYLVKRTGEKVFLECVQDMDHENMFWYRQDPGLGLRLIYFSYDVKMKEKGDIPEGYSVSREKKERFSLILESASTNQTSMYLCASSSPLGLAGRNEQFFGPGTRLTVL.